The next 5 T cell receptor beta chains were all read from a single sample in a study of T cell repertoires in cytomegalovirus infection. TCRdb recomputed calls from the reads with MiXCR, one row per CDR3 protein. The table shows fewer than 200,000 distinct CDR3 sequences, with roughly a fifth occurring only once. Sequencing was done on a sample of PBMCs. All receptors come from a human donor in good health (CMV status not recorded). Some clones in this sample may be carry-over from other donors' samples.

This clonotype has only a few counts. The chain uses TRBV11-2 and TRBJ1-2; no firm D call. Germline V gene data show CDR1 as SGHAT and CDR2 as FQNNGV. The V end was cut by 5 bases, the J end by 4 bases, with 14 bases between. CDR3 length: 14 amino acids. The CDR3 bases are TGTGCCAGCAGCCCCGAAGGGTCAGCCTATGGCTACACCTTC. Its translation: CASSPEGSAYGYTF.

J is TRBJ2-7 and V is TRBV11-1; D is ambiguous. The CDR3 has 13 residues. V was cut by 2 bases and J by 2 bases, with 7 bases left in between. The germline V gene encodes CDR1 SGHAT and CDR2 FQDESV (reference sequence). CDR3 protein: CASSLTDAYEQYF. The DNA of the CDR3 is TGTGCCAGCAGCTTAACGGACGCCTACGAGCAGTACTTC.

This clonotype is deemed medium-sized. V gene TRBV7-2 combines with J gene TRBJ1-4; TRBD1 aligns across 9 bases. V shed 7 bases, J shed 7 bases, and the junction held 7 bases outside the gene matches. Germline-derived CDR1 and CDR2 are SGHTA and FQGNSA. The CDR3 extends over 14 amino acids. The CDR3 sequence: CASTRGQGTEKLFF. The CDR3 DNA reads as TGTGCCAGCACCCGCGGACAGGGGACTGAAAAACTGTTTTTT.

The rearrangement joins TRBV28 to TRBJ2-3; TRBD2 agrees at 8 bases. The junction had 8 bases not matched to a gene; V was cut back by 2 bases and J by 4 bases. Germline loops: CDR1 MDHEN, CDR2 SYDVKM. The CDR3 contains 16 residues. The CDR3 DNA sequence: TGTGCCAGCAGTTTAGTCCTAGCGGGCCACTCAGATACGCAGTATTTT. Its translation: CASSLVLAGHSDTQYF.

This clonotype was picked up a small number of times. The rearrangement links TRBV7-3 to TRBJ2-5; TRBD2 aligns across 7 bases. CDR1 is SGHTA and CDR2 is FQGTGA in the germline V gene. The trim removed 5 bases at V and 3 bases at J, leaving 3 bases unmatched. The CDR3 consists of 13 residues. CDR3 residues: CASSQAGKETQYF. CDR3 in DNA: TGTGCCAGCAGCCAAGCGGGGAAAGAGACCCAGTACTTC.